This entry is about one TCR beta chain. This clonotype has a count of ten or more. Its recognized antigen is unknown. The input lacks base qualities; no much larger clone sits a single base away. Taken from cysteine to phenylalanine, the CDR3 has 14 residues. Only the CDR3 DNA is retained, 42 bases long and in frame from the first base. V and J are truncated by 4 bases and 2 bases respectively, leaving an intervening sequence of 11 bases. Reads for this sample came from an Illumina HiSeq 2500. TCR beta libraries were prepared by quantitative 5'-RACE with molecular barcodes. The study's own analysis went as follows. A new computational method, built on a probabilistic model of VDJ rearrangement, was used to identify disease-linked TCR variants. In-frame beta chains were kept once TCRdb had trimmed the public reads at Q25 with fastp and called clones with MiXCR. One record per CDR3 amino acid sequence lists the most common genes and DNA. Here the V and J calls rest on TCRdb's processing, not on the authors' analysis. Counted in this sample were about 500,000 distinct CDR3 sequences; approximately 5.3% of them appeared once. Under 4.5% of the sample is held by the ten biggest clonotypes.

These data come from a study of CD8 T cells in ankylosing spondylitis (dated by TCRdb to 2016 to 2017). As for the study more broadly: The study profiled T cell receptor beta repertoires in healthy donors and ankylosing spondylitis patients to find disease-linked TCR variants. The full study cohort comprised 25 ankylosing spondylitis patients and some 100 healthy donors. Peripheral blood was sampled, and synovial fluid was additionally collected from ankylosing spondylitis patients. General findings and caveats noted by the study authors: Some of the motif variants had been reported before in the synovial fluid and blood of reactive arthritis patients, a finding that suggests common disease-initiation mechanisms. A TCR beta motif of about 8 highly homologous amino acid variants appeared characteristic of blood from ankylosing spondylitis patients. The disease-linked clones were reported as significantly enriched in matched synovial fluid samples from ankylosing spondylitis patients. A CD8+ phenotype was shown by the disease-linked clones, which were found at relatively low frequencies in peripheral blood.

The sequence was obtained from a male donor with ankylosing spondylitis. Recombination connected TRBV12-3 or TRBV12-4 to TRBJ2-5; no D gene can be assigned with confidence. The material sequenced was blood, either unsorted or a sorted T cell fraction (not recorded which). DNA sequence: TGTGCCAGCAGTTCCTTGCTAGTACAAGAGACCCAGTACTTC. This yields the protein CASSSLLVQETQYF.